These T cell receptor beta chains were read from a single sample in a study of blood T cell repertoires in COVID-19. Generated by immunoSEQ multiplex PCR, the TCRdb table keeps only in-frame clones and is missing some. The profile shows tens of thousands of clones, about 90% of them singletons. Input material: peripheral blood. Every receptor here comes from a human donor in a cohort sampled during active COVID-19. Each CDR3 is given with its conserved first and last residue. Fields, in order: V gene, clone size, D gene, J gene, CDR3 protein, CDR3 DNA. The D gene is left open where the match is weak. The listing skips clone size in some rows; elsewhere it reads once, few, many or a size class.

TRBV3-1/TRBV3-2	.	.	TRBJ1-6	CASSPRTGSGSPLHF	TGTGCCAGCAGCCCGCGCACAGGGAGTGGATCACCCCTCCACTTT
TRBV5-1	.	TRBD2	TRBJ2-1	CASSLVGRDEQFF	TGCGCCAGCAGCTTGGTGGGGAGGGATGAGCAGTTCTTC
TRBV28	.	TRBD2	TRBJ2-7	CASSSAILTLAGGPYEQYF	TGTGCCAGCAGTTCCGCTATACTCACCTTAGCGGGAGGGCCCTACGAGCAGTACTTC
TRBV2	.	TRBD1	TRBJ2-4	CASRGDSLAKNIQYF	TGTGCCAGCAGAGGGGACAGCCTAGCCAAAAACATTCAGTACTTC
TRBV5-1	.	.	TRBJ1-2	CASSSGSVNYGYTF	TGCGCCAGCAGCTCCGGGTCAGTTAACTATGGCTACACCTTC
TRBV6-6	.	.	TRBJ1-1	CATKPPGGRTEAFF	TGTGCCACCAAACCACCGGGGGGTAGGACTGAAGCTTTCTTT
TRBV6-5	.	TRBD1	TRBJ1-3	CASRPGQPGNTIYF	TGTGCCAGCAGACCGGGACAGCCTGGAAACACCATATATTTT
TRBV11-2	.	.	TRBJ2-5	CASSPGQGTETQYF	TGTGCCAGCAGCCCTGGCCAGGGGACGGAGACCCAGTACTTC
TRBV7-8	.	.	TRBJ1-2	CASSSDRLSYGYTF	TGTGCCAGCAGCTCAGACCGACTTTCCTATGGCTACACCTTC
TRBV19	.	.	TRBJ2-7	CASSMGWNQGYEQYF	TGTGCCAGTAGTATGGGTTGGAACCAGGGCTACGAGCAGTACTTC
TRBV28	.	TRBD1	TRBJ2-1	CASSPRWGQGYNEQFF	TGTGCCAGCAGCCCCCGCTGGGGACAGGGCTACAATGAGCAGTTCTTC
TRBV7-3	.	TRBD2	TRBJ2-3	CASSSGLAGRTDTQYF	TGTGCCAGCAGCTCAGGACTAGCGGGACGAACAGATACGCAGTATTTT
TRBV29-1	.	.	TRBJ2-6	CSVARSGANVLTF	TGCAGCGTTGCCCGCTCTGGGGCCAACGTCCTGACTTTC
TRBV11-2	.	.	TRBJ2-7	CASSPWPGSGEQYF	TGTGCCAGCAGCCCGTGGCCGGGGTCGGGCGAGCAGTACTTC
TRBV28	.	TRBD2	TRBJ2-5	CASSGLAGAGTQYF	TGTGCCAGCAGCGGACTAGCGGGAGCGGGGACCCAGTACTTC
TRBV3-1/TRBV3-2	.	TRBD2	TRBJ2-3	CASTQWGGSTDTQYF	TGTGCCAGCACCCAATGGGGGGGAAGCACAGATACGCAGTATTTT
TRBV5-1	once	.	TRBJ2-3	CASSLGTGPDTQYF	TGCGCCAGCAGCTTGGGAACAGGGCCAGATACGCAGTATTTT
TRBV5-6	.	.	TRBJ2-3	CASSLGLGLHPGTDTQYF	TGTGCCAGCAGCTTGGGGCTAGGCTTACACCCCGGCACAGATACGCAGTATTTT
TRBV28	.	.	TRBJ2-7	CASTGLTSYEQYF	TGTGCCAGCACAGGGCTAACGTCCTACGAGCAGTACTTC
TRBV3-1/TRBV3-2	.	TRBD2	TRBJ2-1	CASSPVLAGGRNEQFF	TGTGCCAGCAGCCCCGTACTAGCGGGGGGGCGCAATGAGCAGTTCTTC
TRBV7-9	.	TRBD2	TRBJ2-5	CASSSRTSISETQYF	TGTGCCAGCAGCTCCAGGACTAGCATATCAGAGACCCAGTACTTC
TRBV5-4	.	.	TRBJ1-6	CASSSQGGNSPLHF	TGTGCCAGCAGCTCACAGGGTGGAAATTCACCCCTCCACTTT
TRBV18	.	.	TRBJ1-2	CASSPAQRVVDYGYTF	TGTGCCAGCTCACCGGCGCAGAGGGTAGTAGACTATGGCTACACCTTC
TRBV4-1	.	TRBD2	TRBJ2-7	CASSHMGASGEYEQYF	TGCGCCAGCAGCCATATGGGGGCTAGCGGGGAATACGAGCAGTACTTC
TRBV2	.	.	TRBJ1-1	CASSAGGDWAFF	TGTGCCAGCAGTGCCGGAGGGGATTGGGCTTTCTTT
TRBV29-1	.	TRBD2	TRBJ2-5	CSVRAGGSLKTQYF	TGCAGCGTTAGGGCGGGAGGGTCTTTAAAGACCCAGTACTTC
TRBV5-6	.	.	TRBJ1-2	CASSPPGVGYGYTF	TGTGCCAGCAGCCCCCCGGGGGTTGGCTATGGCTACACCTTC
TRBV5-8	.	TRBD2	TRBJ2-1	CASSHSGTSNNEQFF	TGTGCCAGCAGCCACTCCGGGACTAGCAACAATGAGCAGTTCTTC
TRBV2	once	TRBD2	TRBJ2-4	CASSAGTSVGIQYF	TGTGCCAGCAGTGCTGGGACTAGCGTTGGCATTCAGTACTTC
TRBV6-2/TRBV6-3	.	TRBD1	TRBJ2-2	CASTPDRGPGTGELFF	TGTGCCAGCACCCCCGACAGGGGGCCCGGAACCGGGGAGCTGTTTTTT
TRBV5-1	.	.	TRBJ1-4	CASSPESGGGEKLFF	TGCGCCAGCAGCCCGGAGAGTGGGGGAGGTGAAAAACTGTTTTTT
TRBV5-4	.	.	TRBJ1-2	CASSLGGVNYGYTF	TGTGCCAGCAGCTTGGGGGGGGTAAACTATGGCTACACCTTC
TRBV3-1/TRBV3-2	.	TRBD2	TRBJ2-3	CASSQDLGRLAGTDTQYF	TGTGCCAGCAGCCAAGATCTGGGGCGACTAGCGGGCACAGATACGCAGTATTTT
TRBV18	.	.	TRBJ1-2	CASSPGHQANYGYTF	TGTGCCAGCTCACCGGGACACCAAGCTAACTATGGCTACACCTTC
TRBV27	.	TRBD2	TRBJ2-1	CASSHLGGSTYNEQFF	TGTGCCAGCAGCCATCTAGGCGGGAGCACCTACAATGAGCAGTTCTTC
TRBV24-1	.	.	TRBJ2-1	CAMTPLDLPYNEQFF	TGTGCCATGACCCCGCTAGATCTCCCCTACAATGAGCAGTTCTTC
TRBV28	.	TRBD1	TRBJ2-5	CASNQDRVETQYF	TGTGCCAGCAACCAGGACAGGGTAGAGACCCAGTACTTC
TRBV2	few	TRBD2	TRBJ2-5	CASRITGTSGGRGTQYF	TGTGCCAGCAGGATTACCGGGACTAGCGGGGGGCGAGGGACCCAGTACTTC
TRBV5-1	.	TRBD1	TRBJ2-7	CASSLVQGASEQYF	TGCGCCAGCAGCTTGGTACAGGGGGCGTCTGAGCAGTACTTC
TRBV6-2/TRBV6-3	.	TRBD1	TRBJ1-2	CASSPTGSGGYTF	TGTGCCAGCAGCCCGACAGGGTCGGGCGGCTACACCTTC
TRBV11-2	.	.	TRBJ2-7	CASSLIGGGIYEQYF	TGTGCCAGCAGCCTCATAGGGGGGGGGATATACGAGCAGTACTTC
TRBV12-3/TRBV12-4	.	.	TRBJ2-3	CASSKVAADTQYF	TGTGCCAGCAGTAAGGTAGCCGCAGATACGCAGTATTTT
TRBV20-1	.	TRBD2	TRBJ2-1	CSASPPSGSLNEQFF	TGCAGTGCTAGTCCGCCTAGCGGGAGCCTTAATGAGCAGTTCTTC
TRBV11-2	.	.	TRBJ2-1	CASSPGTEQFF	TGTGCCAGCAGCCCAGGGACAGAGCAGTTCTTC
TRBV19	once	TRBD2	TRBJ2-1	CASSIATSGSRNEQFF	TGTGCCAGTAGTATAGCGACTAGCGGGAGTAGAAATGAGCAGTTCTTC
TRBV9	.	TRBD2	TRBJ2-1	CASGEGNSYNEQFF	TGTGCCAGCGGGGAGGGGAACTCCTACAATGAGCAGTTCTTC
TRBV5-4	.	TRBD2	TRBJ2-5	CASSLDGGGETQYF	TGTGCCAGCAGCTTGGACGGGGGAGGGGAGACCCAGTACTTC
TRBV12-3/TRBV12-4	.	TRBD2	TRBJ2-1	CASTPLAANEQFF	TGTGCCAGCACCCCACTAGCGGCCAATGAGCAGTTCTTC
TRBV19	.	TRBD1	TRBJ1-1	CASSTRGRGEAFF	TGTGCCAGTAGCACCAGGGGGCGCGGTGAAGCTTTCTTT
TRBV7-3	.	.	TRBJ2-3	CASSPLGAGTDTQYF	TGTGCCAGCAGCCCCCTCGGAGCCGGGACAGATACGCAGTATTTT
TRBV11-2	.	.	TRBJ2-7	CASSLVQGTDKPYEQYF	TGTGCCAGCAGCTTAGTGCAGGGGACGGACAAACCCTACGAGCAGTACTTC
TRBV27	.	TRBD2	TRBJ2-3	CASYPIRLAGPSSTDTQYF	TGTGCCAGCTACCCCATTCGGCTAGCGGGGCCCTCTAGCACAGATACGCAGTATTTT
TRBV4-2	.	.	TRBJ1-2	CASSQTRGADGYTF	TGTGCCAGCAGCCAGACCCGGGGGGCGGATGGCTACACCTTC
TRBV27	once	.	TRBJ2-7	CASRAGFTPSYEQYF	TGTGCCAGCAGGGCAGGCTTTACCCCCTCCTACGAGCAGTACTTC
TRBV12-3/TRBV12-4	.	.	TRBJ2-5	CASSLRGQETQYF	TGTGCCAGCAGTTTGAGGGGGCAAGAGACCCAGTACTTC
TRBV6-6	.	.	TRBJ1-1	CASSYSNRETEAFF	TGTGCCAGCAGTTACTCGAACAGGGAAACTGAAGCTTTCTTT
TRBV4-1	.	.	TRBJ2-7	CASSQEAPPDRSSYEQYF	TGCGCCAGCAGCCAAGAAGCCCCCCCCGACAGGTCCTCCTACGAGCAGTACTTC
TRBV19	.	.	TRBJ1-5	CASTTGFNQPQHF	TGTGCCAGTACCACAGGATTCAATCAGCCCCAGCATTTT